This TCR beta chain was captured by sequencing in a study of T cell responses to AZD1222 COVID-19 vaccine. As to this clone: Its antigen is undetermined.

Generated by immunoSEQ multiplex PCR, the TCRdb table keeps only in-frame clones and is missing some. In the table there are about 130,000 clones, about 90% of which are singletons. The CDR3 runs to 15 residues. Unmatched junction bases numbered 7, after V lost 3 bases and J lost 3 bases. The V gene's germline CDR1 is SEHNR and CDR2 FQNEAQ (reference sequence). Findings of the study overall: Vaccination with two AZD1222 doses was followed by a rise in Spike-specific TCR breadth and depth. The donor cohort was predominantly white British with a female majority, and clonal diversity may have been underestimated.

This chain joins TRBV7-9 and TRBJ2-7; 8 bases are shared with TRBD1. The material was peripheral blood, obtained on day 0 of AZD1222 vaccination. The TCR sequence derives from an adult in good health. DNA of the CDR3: TGTGCCAGCAGCTTTGGGACAGGCTCCGGCTACGAGCAGTACTTC. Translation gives CASSFGTGSGYEQYF.